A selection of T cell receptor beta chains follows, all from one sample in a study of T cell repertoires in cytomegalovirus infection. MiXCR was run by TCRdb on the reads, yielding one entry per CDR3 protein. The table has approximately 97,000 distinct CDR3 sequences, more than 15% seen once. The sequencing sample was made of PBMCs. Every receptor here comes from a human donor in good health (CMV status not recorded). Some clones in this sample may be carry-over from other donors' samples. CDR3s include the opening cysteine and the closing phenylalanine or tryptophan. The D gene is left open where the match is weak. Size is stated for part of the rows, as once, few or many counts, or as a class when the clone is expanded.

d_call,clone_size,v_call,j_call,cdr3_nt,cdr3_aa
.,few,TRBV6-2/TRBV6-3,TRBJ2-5,TGTGCCAGCAGTAACAACTTCCCAGAGACCCAGTACTTC,CASSNNFPETQYF
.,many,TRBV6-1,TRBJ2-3,TGTGCCAGCAGTGAAGCCCTAAGGGATACGCAGTATTTT,CASSEALRDTQYF
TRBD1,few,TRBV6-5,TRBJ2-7,TGTGCCAGCAGTCAATCCGGGACAGGGTCCTACGAGCAGTACTTC,CASSQSGTGSYEQYF
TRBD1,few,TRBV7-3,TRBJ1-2,TGTGCCAGCAGCGAGGTTCAGGGGGCGGGTGGCTACACCTTC,CASSEVQGAGGYTF
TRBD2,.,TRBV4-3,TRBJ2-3,TGCGCCAGCAGCCAAGAATGGTCTAGCGGGGGCAAAAATACGCAGTATTTT,CASSQEWSSGGKNTQYF
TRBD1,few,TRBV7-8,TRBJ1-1,TGTGCCAGCAGCCAAAGACAGGGGATTTTTTTTGGAACTGAAGCTTTCTTT,CASSQRQGIFFGTEAFF
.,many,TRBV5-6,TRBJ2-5,TGTGCCAGCAGCCGACTTGGGTGGGAGACCCAGTACTTC,CASSRLGWETQYF
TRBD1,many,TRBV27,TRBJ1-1,TGTGCCAGCAGACGCCGGACAGGGACCCTGGCCACTGAAGCTTTCTTT,CASRRRTGTLATEAFF
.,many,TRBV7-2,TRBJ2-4,TGTGCCAGCAGCTTAGAACGTAATAGGGCCAAAAACATTCAGTACTTC,CASSLERNRAKNIQYF
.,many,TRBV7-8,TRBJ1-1,TGTGCCAGCCATCCACTACAGGGACAAGGTCTGAACACTGAAGCTTTCTTT,CASHPLQGQGLNTEAFF
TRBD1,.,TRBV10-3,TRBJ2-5,TGTGCCATCAGAAACGACAGGGCACAAGAGACCCAGTACTTC,CAIRNDRAQETQYF
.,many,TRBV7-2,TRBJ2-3,TGTGCCAGCAGCTTAAGGGGTGGGACAGATACGCAGTATTTT,CASSLRGGTDTQYF
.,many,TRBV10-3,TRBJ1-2,TGTGCCATCAGTGAGCCCAGGCAGGGTGGCTACACCTTC,CAISEPRQGGYTF
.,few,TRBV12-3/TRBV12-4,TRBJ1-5,TGTGCCAGCAGGGGGGAATCCGATCAGCCCCAGCATTTT,CASRGESDQPQHF
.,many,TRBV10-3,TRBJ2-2,TGTGCCATCAGTTGGGACTCTCCGAACACCGGGGAGCTGTTTTTT,CAISWDSPNTGELFF
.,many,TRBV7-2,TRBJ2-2,TGTGCCAGCAGCCGACAGGGCCCGGGAGCGAACACCGGGGAGCTGTTTTTT,CASSRQGPGANTGELFF
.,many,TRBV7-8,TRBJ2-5,TGTGCCAGCAGCTTAGGGCCTTCTAATTCTGGGGAGACCCAGTACTTC,CASSLGPSNSGETQYF
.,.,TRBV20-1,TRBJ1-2,TGCAGTGCTAGACTCACAGGCTCGGGTGGCTACACCTTC,CSARLTGSGGYTF
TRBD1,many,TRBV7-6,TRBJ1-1,TGTGCCAGCAGCTTAGCGCAGGGGGGGGGCACTGAAGCTTTCTTT,CASSLAQGGGTEAFF
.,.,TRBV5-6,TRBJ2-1,TGTGCCAGCAGCTTGGAACACGAGCAGTTCTTC,CASSLEHEQFF
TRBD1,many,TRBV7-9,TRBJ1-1,TGTGCCAGCAGCTTAGGGACAGGGGATGTGACTGAAGCTTTCTTT,CASSLGTGDVTEAFF
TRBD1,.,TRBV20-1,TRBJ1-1,TGCAGTGCTCCGACAGGGGGCTGGACTGAAGCTTTCTTT,CSAPTGGWTEAFF
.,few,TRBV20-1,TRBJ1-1,TGCAGTGCTAGAGACAGCTTGAACACTGAAGCTTTCTTT,CSARDSLNTEAFF
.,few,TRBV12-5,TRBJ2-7,TGTGCTAGTGGTGCTCAAGGAGGAGGGCAGTACTTC,CASGAQGGGQYF
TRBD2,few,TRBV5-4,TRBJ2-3,TGTGCCAGCAGCCCCTTAGCGGGGGGCCTCACAGATACGCAGTATTTT,CASSPLAGGLTDTQYF
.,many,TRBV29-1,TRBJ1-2,TGCAGCGGTAACAGGGAGGGCTATGGCTACACCTTC,CSGNREGYGYTF